Listed below are T cell receptor beta chains from one sample, sequenced in a study of T cell changes during pregnancy in multiple sclerosis. This table comes from immunoSEQ multiplex PCR, and its TCRdb copy is limited to in-frame clones, with some not included. The table records 30,000 to 45,000 clones, under 95% of them present only once. The sample in question was CD4+ T cells from peripheral blood mononuclear cells, obtained after pregnancy. Source of these receptors: a female donor with multiple sclerosis, enrolled in a pregnancy study. Each CDR3 is given with its conserved first and last residue. A D gene is named only where the DNA matches it firmly. Where a row states a size, it is once, few, many or the class of an expanded clone; other rows omit it.

v_call,j_call,clone_size,d_call,cdr3_aa,cdr3_nt
TRBV7-9,TRBJ2-4,.,.,CASSGGGGVKNIQYF,TGTGCCAGCAGTGGGGGGGGCGGGGTGAAAAACATTCAGTACTTC
TRBV10-2,TRBJ2-5,once,TRBD2,CASLPTSLGGETQYF,TGCGCCAGCCTACCGACTAGCCTAGGAGGAGAGACCCAGTACTTC
TRBV25-1,TRBJ1-1,.,.,CASSELRQGGNTEAFF,TGTGCCAGCAGTGAATTACGGCAGGGAGGGAACACTGAAGCTTTCTTT
TRBV4-2,TRBJ2-1,.,.,CASSQLSTALLRGNEQFF,TGTGCCAGCAGCCAACTTTCAACAGCCCTACTACGGGGCAATGAGCAGTTCTTC
TRBV6-6,TRBJ2-7,.,.,CASSPGLISYEQYF,TGTGCCAGCAGTCCCGGACTGATCTCCTACGAGCAGTACTTC
TRBV6-5,TRBJ1-2,.,.,CASRPVGIDYGYTF,TGTGCCAGCCGACCGGTCGGGATCGACTATGGCTACACCTTC
TRBV5-1,TRBJ1-1,.,TRBD1,CASSPQTGNSGTEAFF,TGCGCCAGCAGCCCGCAGACAGGGAATTCTGGCACTGAAGCTTTCTTT
TRBV28,TRBJ1-1,few,.,CASSFSGEAFF,TGTGCCAGCAGTTTTTCGGGTGAAGCTTTCTTT
TRBV18,TRBJ2-3,.,TRBD2,CASSLTGLAGITDTQYF,TGTGCCAGCTCACTTACGGGACTAGCGGGGATCACAGATACGCAGTATTTT
TRBV11-2,TRBJ1-1,.,.,CASSFSLSGRGGAEAFF,TGTGCCAGCAGCTTTTCCCTTTCCGGGAGGGGGGGGGCTGAAGCTTTCTTT
TRBV7-3,TRBJ2-7,.,TRBD1,CASSFPRPDRVAEQYF,TGTGCCAGCAGCTTTCCCCGCCCCGACAGGGTGGCCGAGCAGTACTTC
TRBV12-5,TRBJ1-3,once,.,CASGLARAGNTIYF,TGTGCTAGTGGTTTGGCCAGGGCTGGAAACACCATATATTTT
TRBV9,TRBJ1-3,.,.,CASGGLLSGNTIYF,TGTGCCAGCGGGGGCCTACTGTCTGGAAACACCATATATTTT
TRBV5-1,TRBJ2-7,few,TRBD2,CASSPTGTSGDEQYF,TGCGCCAGCAGCCCAACCGGGACTAGCGGGGACGAGCAGTACTTC
TRBV28,TRBJ2-7,.,TRBD1,CASIMIGQGPYEQYF,TGTGCCAGCATCATGATCGGACAGGGGCCCTACGAGCAGTACTTC
TRBV5-1,TRBJ2-1,.,TRBD1,CASVTGTGVYNEQFF,TGCGCCAGCGTTACCGGGACAGGGGTCTACAATGAGCAGTTCTTC
TRBV9,TRBJ1-6,.,.,CASSNTGNSPLHF,TGTGCCAGCAGCAATACAGGGAATTCACCCCTCCACTTT
TRBV5-1,TRBJ1-1,.,.,CASSRTTGNQDTEAFF,TGCGCCAGCAGCAGAACCACAGGTAACCAGGACACTGAAGCTTTCTTT
TRBV5-5,TRBJ2-1,.,.,CASSSLGSTSEQFF,TGTGCCAGCAGCTCGTTGGGCTCTACTTCTGAGCAGTTCTTC
TRBV18,TRBJ1-1,medium-sized,TRBD1,CASSPGTAAMNTEAFF,TGTGCCAGCTCACCAGGGACAGCCGCAATGAACACTGAAGCTTTCTTT
TRBV25-1,TRBJ2-1,.,TRBD1,CASSERLSGTAPSQFF,TGTGCCAGCAGTGAGCGACTCTCCGGGACAGCCCCATCGCAGTTCTTC
TRBV7-9,TRBJ1-1,.,TRBD1,CASTQLGTANTEAFF,TGTGCCAGCACCCAACTCGGGACAGCGAACACTGAAGCTTTCTTT
TRBV28,TRBJ1-3,.,.,CASSLTGGGNTIYF,TGTGCCAGCAGTTTGACGGGGGGCGGAAACACCATATATTTT
TRBV2,TRBJ2-7,.,TRBD1,CASSEMWVGTGSSYEQYF,TGTGCCAGCAGTGAAATGTGGGTAGGGACAGGTAGCTCCTACGAGCAGTACTTC
TRBV5-8,TRBJ2-7,.,.,CASRKQGYSYEQYF,TGTGCCAGCAGGAAACAGGGATACTCCTACGAGCAGTACTTC
TRBV9,TRBJ2-1,.,TRBD1,CASSQTGLDNEQFF,TGTGCCAGCAGCCAGACAGGGCTCGACAATGAGCAGTTCTTC
TRBV29-1,TRBJ1-1,.,.,CSVQTGNTEAFF,TGCAGCGTGCAGACAGGGAACACTGAAGCTTTCTTT
TRBV18,TRBJ1-5,.,.,CASSPTGSQPQHF,TGTGCCAGCTCACCCACAGGGAGTCAGCCCCAGCATTTT
TRBV9,TRBJ1-4,.,.,CASSAGKGRLFF,TGTGCCAGCAGCGCGGGGAAGGGAAGGTTGTTTTTT
TRBV6-5,TRBJ1-3,once,.,CASSSRLEGNTIYF,TGTGCCAGCAGCTCCCGACTTGAAGGAAACACCATATATTTT
TRBV27,TRBJ2-3,few,TRBD2,CASSYAGLAGAVTQYF,TGTGCCAGCAGTTACGCGGGACTAGCGGGAGCGGTTACGCAGTATTTT
TRBV11-3,TRBJ2-5,.,TRBD2,CASSPGRGKETQYF,TGTGCCAGCAGCCCCGGGAGGGGGAAAGAGACCCAGTACTTC
TRBV10-3,TRBJ2-1,.,.,CAISIGDEQFF,TGTGCCATCAGTATCGGGGATGAGCAGTTCTTC
TRBV7-3,TRBJ2-5,.,TRBD2,CASSSSGRSQETQYF,TGTGCCAGCAGCTCTAGCGGGAGATCCCAAGAGACCCAGTACTTC
TRBV7-2,TRBJ2-3,once,TRBD2,CASSFRGVSGGAGDTQYF,TGTGCCAGCAGCTTTAGAGGGGTTAGCGGGGGGGCCGGAGATACGCAGTATTTT
TRBV7-9,TRBJ1-1,few,.,CASSSSGGLAAFF,TGTGCCAGCAGCTCTTCGGGGGGCTTGGCAGCTTTCTTT
TRBV4-2,TRBJ2-1,.,.,CASSQGGDSYNEQFF,TGTGCCAGCAGCCAAGGGGGCGACTCCTACAATGAGCAGTTCTTC
TRBV7-9,TRBJ1-6,.,.,CASRSVRDNSPLHF,TGTGCCAGCAGATCAGTCCGGGATAATTCACCCCTCCACTTT
TRBV12-5,TRBJ2-1,.,.,CASGLEIVDEQFF,TGTGCTAGTGGTTTGGAAATAGTTGATGAGCAGTTCTTC
TRBV30,TRBJ1-5,.,TRBD1,CAWSTGTGATQPQHF,TGTGCCTGGAGTACCGGGACAGGGGCTACTCAGCCCCAGCATTTT
TRBV7-2,TRBJ2-7,.,TRBD2,CASSLSARGFYEQYF,TGTGCCAGCAGCTTAAGCGCGCGGGGGTTCTACGAGCAGTACTTC
TRBV6-5,TRBJ1-1,.,TRBD1,CASSLGGAGTEAFF,TGTGCCAGCAGTCTAGGGGGCGCGGGAACTGAAGCTTTCTTT
TRBV7-9,TRBJ2-1,.,.,CASSAPRDSSYNEQFF,TGTGCCAGCAGCGCCCCGCGGGACAGCTCCTACAATGAGCAGTTCTTC
TRBV7-8,TRBJ1-1,.,TRBD1,CASSLVRGQGASEAFF,TGTGCCAGCAGCTTAGTCAGGGGACAGGGGGCATCTGAAGCTTTCTTT
TRBV5-1,TRBJ1-2,once,.,CASSTGVGGGYGYTF,TGCGCCAGCAGCACGGGGGTCGGGGGAGGCTATGGCTACACCTTC
TRBV5-8,TRBJ2-3,.,TRBD2,CASSLDGRDDTQYF,TGTGCCAGCAGCTTGGACGGGAGGGACGATACGCAGTATTTT
TRBV27,TRBJ2-1,.,TRBD2,CASSLTLLAGGNNEQFF,TGTGCCAGCAGCCTAACCCTACTAGCGGGAGGGAACAATGAGCAGTTCTTC
TRBV7-3,TRBJ2-5,.,TRBD1,CASSPTGNWRETQYF,TGTGCCAGCAGCCCGACAGGGAATTGGCGAGAGACCCAGTACTTC
TRBV19,TRBJ2-5,.,.,CASSGGTGTAETQYF,TGTGCCAGTAGCGGGGGAACCGGGACGGCAGAGACCCAGTACTTC